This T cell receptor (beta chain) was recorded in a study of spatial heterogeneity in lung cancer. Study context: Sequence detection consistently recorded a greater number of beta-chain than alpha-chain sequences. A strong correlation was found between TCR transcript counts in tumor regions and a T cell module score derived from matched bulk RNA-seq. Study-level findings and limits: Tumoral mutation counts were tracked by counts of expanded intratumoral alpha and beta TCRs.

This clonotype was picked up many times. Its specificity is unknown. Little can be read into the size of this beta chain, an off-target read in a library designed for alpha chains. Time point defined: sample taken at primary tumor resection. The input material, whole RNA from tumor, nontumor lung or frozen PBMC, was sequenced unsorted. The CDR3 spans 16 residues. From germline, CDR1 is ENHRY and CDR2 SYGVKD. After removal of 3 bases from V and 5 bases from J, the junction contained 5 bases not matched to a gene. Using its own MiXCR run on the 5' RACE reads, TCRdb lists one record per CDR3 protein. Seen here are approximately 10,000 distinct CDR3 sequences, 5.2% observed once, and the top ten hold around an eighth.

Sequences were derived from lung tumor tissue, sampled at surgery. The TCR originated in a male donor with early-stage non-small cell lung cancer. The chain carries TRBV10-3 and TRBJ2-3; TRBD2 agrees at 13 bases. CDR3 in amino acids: CAISDVLAGGGDTQYF. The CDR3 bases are TGTGCCATCAGTGACGTACTAGCGGGAGGGGGAGATACGCAGTATTTT.